This TCR beta chain was captured by sequencing in a study of blood T cell repertoires in COVID-19. Whole-study context: COVID-19 samples, acute and convalescent, were from the United States, Italy and Spain.

There are 13 residues in the CDR3. Germline-derived CDR1 and CDR2 are GTSNPN and SVGIG (reference sequence). With 3 bases removed from V and 8 bases from J, the gap between germline ends came to 16 bases. Original processing notes: Amplification of reference gene primers provided the estimated nucleated cell counts. Profiled with immunoSEQ multiplex PCR; TCRdb holds only in-frame clones, not every one. The DNA was the basis for D and trimming; V, J and clone size are from that table. The sample gives about 380,000 clones, roughly 80% of which show up once; 0.85% to 1.3% is in the top ten. The gene calls are TRBV30 and TRBJ1-2, with D tentatively TRBD1 (5 bases). The sequenced material came from peripheral blood. The clonotype was recovered from a human donor with acute or convalescent COVID-19. The donor label of this sample is uncertain. The CDR3, as DNA: TGTGCCTGGAGAGGCAGGGTAAGGCTCGGCTACACCTTC. Amino acid sequence: CAWRGRVRLGYTF.